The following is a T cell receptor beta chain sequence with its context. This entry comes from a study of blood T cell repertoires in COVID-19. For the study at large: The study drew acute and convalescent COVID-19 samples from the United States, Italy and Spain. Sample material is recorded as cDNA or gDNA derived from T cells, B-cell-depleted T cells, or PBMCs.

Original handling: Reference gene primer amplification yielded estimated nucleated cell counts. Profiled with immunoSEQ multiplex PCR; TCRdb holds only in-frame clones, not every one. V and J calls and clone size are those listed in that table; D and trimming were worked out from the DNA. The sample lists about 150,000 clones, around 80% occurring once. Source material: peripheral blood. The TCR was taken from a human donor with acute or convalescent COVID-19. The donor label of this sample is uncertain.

CDR3 coding DNA: TGTGCCATCAGCAGGGGGGACGGGAACACTGAAGCTTTCTTT. This encodes CAISRGDGNTEAFF. This chain uses TRBV10-3 with TRBJ1-1; 7 bases are shared with TRBD1. The V segment lost 6 bases and the J segment 1 base; nucleotides outside the gene matches: 5. The CDR3 covers 14 residues. CDR1 and CDR2 from the germline V gene are ENHRY and SYGVKD.